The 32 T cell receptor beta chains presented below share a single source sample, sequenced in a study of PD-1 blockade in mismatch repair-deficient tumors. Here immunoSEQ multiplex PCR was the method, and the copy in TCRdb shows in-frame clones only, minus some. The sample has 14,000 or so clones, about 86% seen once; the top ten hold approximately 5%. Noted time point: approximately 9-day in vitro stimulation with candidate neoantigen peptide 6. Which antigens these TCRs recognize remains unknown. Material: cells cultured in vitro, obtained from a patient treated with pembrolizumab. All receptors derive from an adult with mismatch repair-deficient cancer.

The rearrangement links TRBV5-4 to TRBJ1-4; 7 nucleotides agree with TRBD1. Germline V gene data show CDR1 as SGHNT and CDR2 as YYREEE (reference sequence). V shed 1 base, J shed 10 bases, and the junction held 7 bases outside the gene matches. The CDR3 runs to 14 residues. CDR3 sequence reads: CASSLLGGGGKLFF. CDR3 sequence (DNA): TGTGCCAGCAGCTTGTTAGGGGGCGGAGGAAAACTGTTTTTT.

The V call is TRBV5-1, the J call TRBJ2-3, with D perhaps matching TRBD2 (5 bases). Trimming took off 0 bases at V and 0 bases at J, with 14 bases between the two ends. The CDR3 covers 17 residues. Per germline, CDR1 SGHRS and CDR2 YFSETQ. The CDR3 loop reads CASSLDLAGPSTDTQYF. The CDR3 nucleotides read TGCGCCAGCAGCTTGGATCTAGCTGGCCCCAGCACAGATACGCAGTATTTT.

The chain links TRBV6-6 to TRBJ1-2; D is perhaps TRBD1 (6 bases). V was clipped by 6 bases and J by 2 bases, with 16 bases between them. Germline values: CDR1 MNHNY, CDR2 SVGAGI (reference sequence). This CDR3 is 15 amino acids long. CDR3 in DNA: TGTGCCAGCAGCTCAGACAGGCCTACCAACTATGGCTACACCTTC. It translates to CASSSDRPTNYGYTF.

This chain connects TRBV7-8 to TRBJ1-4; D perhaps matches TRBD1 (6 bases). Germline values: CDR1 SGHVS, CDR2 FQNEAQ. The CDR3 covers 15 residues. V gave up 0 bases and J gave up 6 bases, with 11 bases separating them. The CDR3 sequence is CASSLAQGRDEKLFF. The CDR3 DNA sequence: TGTGCCAGCAGCTTAGCGCAGGGGCGTGATGAAAAACTGTTTTTT. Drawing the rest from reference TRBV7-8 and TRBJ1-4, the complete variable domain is GAGVSQSPRYKVAKRGQDVALRCDPISGHVSLFWYQQALGQGPEFLTYFQNEAQLDKSGLPSDRFFAERPEGSVSTLKIQRTQQEDSAVYLCASSLAQGRDEKLFFGSGTQLSVL.

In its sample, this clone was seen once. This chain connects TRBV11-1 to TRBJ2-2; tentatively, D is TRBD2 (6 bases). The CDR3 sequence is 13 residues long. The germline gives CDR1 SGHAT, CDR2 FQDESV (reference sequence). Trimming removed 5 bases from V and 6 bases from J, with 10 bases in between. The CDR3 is CASSSWGAGELFF. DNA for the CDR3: TGTGCCAGCAGCAGTTGGGGGGCCGGGGAGCTGTTTTTT. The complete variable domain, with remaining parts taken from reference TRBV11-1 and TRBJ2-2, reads EAEVAQSPRYKITEKSQAVAFWCDPISGHATLYWYRQILGQGPELLVQFQDESVVDDSQLPKDRFSAERLKGVDSTLKIQPAELGDSAMYLCASSSWGAGELFFGEGSRLTVL.

CDR3 region: CASSSASSSGPHNGYTF. The CDR3 DNA sequence: TGTGCCAGCAGTTCCGCGAGTTCGTCGGGGCCTCACAATGGCTACACCTTC. The genes are TRBV28 and TRBJ1-2; D is perhaps TRBD1 (5 bases). V lost 4 bases to trimming and J lost 6 bases, with 24 bases between them. The CDR3 length is 17 residues. Germline values: CDR1 MDHEN, CDR2 SYDVKM.

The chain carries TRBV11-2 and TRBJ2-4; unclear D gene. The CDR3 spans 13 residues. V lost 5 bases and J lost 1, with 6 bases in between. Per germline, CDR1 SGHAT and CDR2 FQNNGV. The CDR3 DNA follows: TGTGCCAGCAGCCCTCTGGCCAAAAACATTCAGTACTTC. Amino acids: CASSPLAKNIQYF.

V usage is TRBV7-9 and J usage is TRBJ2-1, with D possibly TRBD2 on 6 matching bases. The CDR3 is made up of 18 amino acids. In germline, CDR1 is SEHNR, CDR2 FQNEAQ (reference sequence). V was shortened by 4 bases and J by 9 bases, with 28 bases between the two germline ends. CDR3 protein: CASSSIRLAGRRRGEQFF. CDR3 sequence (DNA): TGTGCCAGCAGCTCCATACGTCTCGCCGGGAGAAGACGGGGTGAGCAGTTCTTC.

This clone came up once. The CDR3 DNA is TGTGCCAGCACCTATAGCGGGAGTTGGGGAGATACGCAGTATTTT. Translating it yields CASTYSGSWGDTQYF. The rearrangement uses TRBV9 and TRBJ2-3; 9 positions match TRBD2. Trimming cost V 6 bases and J 5 bases; bases outside gene matches: 10. CDR1 and CDR2 (germline): SGDLS, YYNGEE. CDR3 length: 15 amino acids.

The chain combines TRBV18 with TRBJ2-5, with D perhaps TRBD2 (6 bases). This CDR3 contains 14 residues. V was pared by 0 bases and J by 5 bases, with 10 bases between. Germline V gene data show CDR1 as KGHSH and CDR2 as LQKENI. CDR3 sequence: CASSPPLGGETQYF. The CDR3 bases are TGTGCCAGCTCACCACCGTTAGGAGGGGAGACCCAGTACTTC.

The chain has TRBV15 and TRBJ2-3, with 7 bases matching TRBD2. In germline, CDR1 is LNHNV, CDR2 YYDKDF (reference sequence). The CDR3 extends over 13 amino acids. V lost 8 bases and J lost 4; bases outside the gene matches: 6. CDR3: CATGREWADTQYF. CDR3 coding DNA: TGTGCCACCGGGCGGGAGTGGGCAGATACGCAGTATTTT.

The CDR3 DNA reads TGTGCCAGCAGCTTAACGTTCGGATACAATGAGCAGTTCTTC. Translating it yields CASSLTFGYNEQFF. The chain employs TRBV11-3 and TRBJ2-1, with D unresolved. CDR1 and CDR2 (germline): SGHNT, YENEEA. The V gene lost 2 bases and the J gene lost 4 bases, with 9 bases spanning the gap. The CDR3 totals 14 residues.

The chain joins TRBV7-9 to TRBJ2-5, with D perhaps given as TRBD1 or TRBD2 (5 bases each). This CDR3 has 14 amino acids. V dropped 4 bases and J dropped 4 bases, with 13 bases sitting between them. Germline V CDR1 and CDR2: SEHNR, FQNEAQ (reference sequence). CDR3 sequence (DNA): TGTGCCAGCAGCTACCCGGGACGGAGAGAGACCCAGTACTTC. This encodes CASSYPGRRETQYF.

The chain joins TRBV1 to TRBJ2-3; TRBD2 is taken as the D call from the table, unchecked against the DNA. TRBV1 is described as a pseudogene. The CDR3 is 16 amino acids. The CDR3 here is CTSSQGGGRAADTQYF. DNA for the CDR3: TGCACCAGCAGCCAAGGAGGCGGGAGGGCGGCAGATACGCAGTATTTT.

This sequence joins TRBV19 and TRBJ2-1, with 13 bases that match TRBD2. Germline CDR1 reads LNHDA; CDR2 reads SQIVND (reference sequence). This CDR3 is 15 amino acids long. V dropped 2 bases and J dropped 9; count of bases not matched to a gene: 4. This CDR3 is CASSISGLAGREQFF. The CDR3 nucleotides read TGTGCCAGTAGTATATCGGGACTAGCGGGACGTGAGCAGTTCTTC.

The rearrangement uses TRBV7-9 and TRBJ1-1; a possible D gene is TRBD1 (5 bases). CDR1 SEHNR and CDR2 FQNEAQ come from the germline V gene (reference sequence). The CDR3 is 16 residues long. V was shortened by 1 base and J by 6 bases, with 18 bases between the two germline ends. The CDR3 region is CASSLDPGPERPEAFF. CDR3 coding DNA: TGTGCCAGCAGCTTAGATCCGGGGCCGGAGAGACCTGAAGCTTTCTTT.

DNA for the CDR3: TGTGCCTGGAGTGTTTTTGTTTCCGGGGAGCTGTTTTTT. Translation gives CAWSVFVSGELFF. The chain combines TRBV30 with TRBJ2-2; D unclear. Germline loops: CDR1 GTSNPN, CDR2 SVGIG (reference sequence). Trimming took off 0 bases at V and 6 bases at J, with 8 bases between the two ends. The CDR3 has 13 residues.

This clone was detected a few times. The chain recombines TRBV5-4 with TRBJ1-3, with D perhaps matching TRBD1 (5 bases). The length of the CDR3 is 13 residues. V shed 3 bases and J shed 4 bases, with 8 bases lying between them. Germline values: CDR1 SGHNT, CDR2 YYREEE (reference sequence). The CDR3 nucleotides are TGTGCCAGCAGCTACGGACAAGGAAACACCATATATTTT. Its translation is CASSYGQGNTIYF.

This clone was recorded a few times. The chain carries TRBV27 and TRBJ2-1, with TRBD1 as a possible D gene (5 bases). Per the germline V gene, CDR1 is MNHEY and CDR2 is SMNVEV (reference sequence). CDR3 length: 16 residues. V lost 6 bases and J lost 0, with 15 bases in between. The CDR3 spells CASSLLTVSSYNEQFF. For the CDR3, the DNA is TGTGCCAGCAGCCTCCTGACAGTGAGCTCCTACAATGAGCAGTTCTTC.

CDR3 sequence: CASSLTQGLNEQFF. CDR3 bases: TGTGCCAGCAGCTTAACACAGGGGTTGAATGAGCAGTTCTTC. V gene TRBV11-3 combines with J gene TRBJ2-1, with 7 nucleotides matching TRBD1. Trimming cost V 2 bases and J 7 bases; bases outside gene matches: 5. The CDR3 extends over 14 amino acids. Germline CDR1 and CDR2: SGHNT and YENEEA. Filled out from reference TRBV11-3 and TRBJ2-1, the complete variable domain reads EAGVVQSPRYKIIEKKQPVAFWCNPISGHNTLYWYLQNLGQGPELLIRYENEEAVDDSQLPKDRFSAERLKGVDSTLKIQPAELGDSAVYLCASSLTQGLNEQFFGPGTRLTVL.

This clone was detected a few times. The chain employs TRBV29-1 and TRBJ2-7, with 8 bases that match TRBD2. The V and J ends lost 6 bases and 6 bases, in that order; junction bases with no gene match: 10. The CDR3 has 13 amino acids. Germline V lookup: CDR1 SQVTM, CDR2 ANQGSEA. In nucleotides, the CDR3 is TGCAGCGTAACCACCGGGACTAGGAGCGAGCAGTACTTC. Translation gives CSVTTGTRSEQYF.

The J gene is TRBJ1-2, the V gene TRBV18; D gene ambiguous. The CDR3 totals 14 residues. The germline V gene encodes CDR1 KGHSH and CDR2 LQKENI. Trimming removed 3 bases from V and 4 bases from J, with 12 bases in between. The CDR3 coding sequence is TGTGCCAGCTCACCTTCCCAGCAAGTCTATGGCTACACCTTC. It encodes CASSPSQQVYGYTF.

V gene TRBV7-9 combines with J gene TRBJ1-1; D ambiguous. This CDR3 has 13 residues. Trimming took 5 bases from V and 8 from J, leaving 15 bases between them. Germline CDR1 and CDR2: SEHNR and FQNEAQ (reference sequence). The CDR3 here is CASSLVANSEAFF. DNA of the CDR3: TGTGCCAGCAGCCTAGTTGCCAACTCCGAAGCTTTCTTT.

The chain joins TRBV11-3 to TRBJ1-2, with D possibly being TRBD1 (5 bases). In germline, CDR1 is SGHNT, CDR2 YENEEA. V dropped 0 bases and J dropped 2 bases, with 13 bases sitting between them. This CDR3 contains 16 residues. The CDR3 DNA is TGTGCCAGCAGCTTAGAAGGCAGGGCAGGGAACTATGGCTACACCTTC. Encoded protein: CASSLEGRAGNYGYTF.

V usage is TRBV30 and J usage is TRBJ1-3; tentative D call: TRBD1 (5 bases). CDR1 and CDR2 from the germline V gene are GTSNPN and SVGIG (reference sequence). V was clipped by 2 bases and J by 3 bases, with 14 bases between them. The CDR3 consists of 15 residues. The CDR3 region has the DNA TGTGCCTGGAGTTTAGGGACTCCTTTTGGAAACACCATATATTTT. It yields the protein CAWSLGTPFGNTIYF.

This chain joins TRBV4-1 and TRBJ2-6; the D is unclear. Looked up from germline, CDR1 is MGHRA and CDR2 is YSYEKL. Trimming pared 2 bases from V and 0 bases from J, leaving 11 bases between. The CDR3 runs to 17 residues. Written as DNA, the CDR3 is TGCGCCAGCAGCCAAAACCACCACAGCTCTGGGGCCAACGTCCTGACTTTC. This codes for CASSQNHHSSGANVLTF.

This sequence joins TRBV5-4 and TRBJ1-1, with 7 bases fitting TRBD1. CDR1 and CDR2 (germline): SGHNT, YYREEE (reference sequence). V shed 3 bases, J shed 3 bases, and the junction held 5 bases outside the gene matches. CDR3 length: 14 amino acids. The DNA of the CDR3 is TGTGCCAGCAGCTCAGGACAGGTAGACACTGAAGCTTTCTTT. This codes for CASSSGQVDTEAFF.

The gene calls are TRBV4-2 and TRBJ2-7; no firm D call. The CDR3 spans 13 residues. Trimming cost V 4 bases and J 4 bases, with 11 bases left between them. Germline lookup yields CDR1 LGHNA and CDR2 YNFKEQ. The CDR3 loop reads CASSPNTEYEQYF. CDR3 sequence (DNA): TGTGCCAGCAGCCCAAACACGGAATACGAGCAGTACTTC.

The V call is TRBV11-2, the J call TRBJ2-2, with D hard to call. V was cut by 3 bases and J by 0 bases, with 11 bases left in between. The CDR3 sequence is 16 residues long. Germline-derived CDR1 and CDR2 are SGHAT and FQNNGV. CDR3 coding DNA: TGTGCCAGCAGCTTTGGTTCCGGGCCGAACACCGGGGAGCTGTTTTTT. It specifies CASSFGSGPNTGELFF. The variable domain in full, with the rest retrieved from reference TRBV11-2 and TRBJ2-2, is EAGVAQSPRYKIIEKRQSVAFWCNPISGHATLYWYQQILGQGPKLLIQFQNNGVVDDSQLPKDRFSAERLKGVDSTLKIQPAKLEDSAVYLCASSFGSGPNTGELFFGEGSRLTVL.

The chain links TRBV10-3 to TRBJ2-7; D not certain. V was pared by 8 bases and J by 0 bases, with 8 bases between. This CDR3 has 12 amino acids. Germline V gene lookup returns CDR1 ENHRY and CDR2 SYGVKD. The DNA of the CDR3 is TGTGCCATCGCGGAGTTCTCCTACGAGCAGTACTTC. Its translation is CAIAEFSYEQYF.

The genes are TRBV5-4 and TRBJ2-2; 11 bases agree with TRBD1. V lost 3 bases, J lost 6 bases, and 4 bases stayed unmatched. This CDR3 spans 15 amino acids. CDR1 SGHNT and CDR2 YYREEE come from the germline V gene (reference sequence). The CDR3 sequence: CASSSGQGVAGELFF. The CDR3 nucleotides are TGTGCCAGCAGCTCGGGACAGGGGGTCGCCGGGGAGCTGTTTTTT.

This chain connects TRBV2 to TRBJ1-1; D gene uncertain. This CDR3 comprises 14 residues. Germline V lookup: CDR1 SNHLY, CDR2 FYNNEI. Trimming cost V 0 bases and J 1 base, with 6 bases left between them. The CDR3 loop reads CASSEAGENTEAFF. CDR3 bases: TGTGCCAGCAGTGAAGCCGGGGAGAACACTGAAGCTTTCTTT.